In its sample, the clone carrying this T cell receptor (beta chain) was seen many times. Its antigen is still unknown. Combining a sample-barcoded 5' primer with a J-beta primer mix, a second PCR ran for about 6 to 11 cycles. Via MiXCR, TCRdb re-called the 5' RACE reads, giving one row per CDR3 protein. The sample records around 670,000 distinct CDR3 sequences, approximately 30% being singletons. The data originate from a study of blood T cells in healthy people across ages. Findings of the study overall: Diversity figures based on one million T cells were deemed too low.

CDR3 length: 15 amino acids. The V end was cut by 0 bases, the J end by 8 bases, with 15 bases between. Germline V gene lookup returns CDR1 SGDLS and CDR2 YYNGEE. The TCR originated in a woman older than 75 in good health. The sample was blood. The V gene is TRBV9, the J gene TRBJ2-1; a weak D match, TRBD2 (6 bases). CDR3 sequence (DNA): TGTGCCAGCAGCGTAGCGGCAGGGAGGAAAGATGAGCAGTTCTTC. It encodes CASSVAAGRKDEQFF.